This T cell receptor (beta chain) is from a study of CD8 T cells in ankylosing spondylitis. Using its own MiXCR run on the 5' RACE reads, TCRdb lists one record per CDR3 protein. The sample yields under 250,000 distinct CDR3 sequences, under 12% seen once. Germline V gives CDR1 LGHDT, CDR2 YNNKEL (reference sequence). The CDR3 spans 15 residues. Trimming left V 5 bases short and J 8 bases short, with 16 bases between. At least ten counts were recorded for this clonotype. The source material was blood, either unsorted or a sorted T cell fraction (not recorded which). This clonotype was obtained from a male donor with ankylosing spondylitis or in good health (not recorded which). The chain uses TRBV3-1 and TRBJ1-6; D remains unclear. CDR3 residues: CASSSTDGSYSPLHF. The CDR3 nucleotides read TGTGCCAGCAGCTCAACCGACGGGAGTTATTCACCCCTCCACTTT. Variable domain in full (rest from reference TRBV3-1 and TRBJ1-6): DTAVSQTPKYLVTQMGNDKSIKCEQNLGHDTMYWYKQDSKKFLKIMFSYNNKELIINETVPNRFSPKSPDKAHLNLHINSLELGDSAVYFCASSSTDGSYSPLHFGNGTRLTVT.